This entry features one TCR beta chain sequence. Its matching antigen is unknown. The data belong to a study of blood T cells in healthy people across ages. Study-wide background: About one barcoded beta molecule per two T cells came from capture by template switching. Study-wide findings and caveats: A roughly linear fall in TCR beta diversity per million T cells was seen with increasing age.

Germline V gene lookup returns CDR1 SGHDT and CDR2 YYEEEE. V lost 1 base to trimming and J lost 5 bases; unmatched junction nucleotides: 6. The CDR3 sequence is 16 residues long. Primers used in a second PCR of about 6 to 11 cycles were a sample-barcoded 5' primer and a J-beta primer mix. A tag from a template-switch adaptor with 12 random nucleotides marked each cDNA molecule. TCRdb processed the 5' RACE reads anew with MiXCR; each CDR3 protein has one entry. In the table there are 700,000 or so distinct CDR3 sequences, approximately 40% of which are singletons. The sample was blood. The V gene is TRBV5-6, the J gene TRBJ2-1; TRBD2 matches at 10 bases. The origin of this receptor is a man older than 75 in good health. The CDR3 is CASSLRVSGGHNEQFF. CDR3 coding DNA: TGTGCCAGCAGCTTGAGAGTTAGCGGGGGGCACAATGAGCAGTTCTTC.